A single TCR beta chain is shown here with its context. The sample holds other DNA sequences that translate to the same CDR3. In germline, CDR1 is SEHNR, CDR2 FQNEAQ (reference sequence). V lost 2 bases to trimming and J lost 5 bases, with 4 bases between them. The CDR3 extends over 12 amino acids. The PCR had 60 Vbeta and 13 Jbeta primers. This table comes from immunoSEQ multiplex PCR, and its TCRdb copy is limited to in-frame clones, with some not included. The data show around 150,000 clones, around 66% seen once. This entry is derived from a study of cytomegalovirus exposure and HLA in healthy donors.

The TCR originated in a woman between 55 and 75 years old in good health and CMV-seronegative. What was sequenced was PBMCs. This chain links TRBV7-9 with TRBJ1-5; D unclear. The CDR3 sequence is CASSLPDQPQHF. The CDR3 DNA reads TGTGCCAGCAGCTTACCGGATCAGCCCCAGCATTTT.